This T cell receptor (beta chain) was observed in a study of CD8 T cells in Susac syndrome. Study-wide points: Individuals included in the TCR sequencing and HLA analysis were acknowledged by the study to be relatively few in number.

As to this clonotype: The antigen is not known.

CD8+ and CD4+ T cells circulating in blood were sequenced for TCR beta. Matched for age and sex, the controls were healthy donors. RNA amounts of 0.5 to 1 ug underwent reverse transcription with random hexamers. The CDR3 of TCR beta was amplified by immunoSEQ multiplex PCR across 54 Vbeta and 13 Jbeta. In TCRdb, the immunoSEQ multiplex PCR reads were re-called with MiXCR into one record per CDR3 protein. The sample shows some 150,000 distinct CDR3 sequences, 94% of them seen only once. The V and J ends lost 4 bases and 6 bases, in that order; junction bases with no gene match: 9. CDR1 is SGHVS, CDR2 FQNEAQ, per germline. This CDR3 region has 16 residues.

Material for sequencing was CD8+ T cells from PBMCs. The sequence was collected from a human donor in good health. The chain combines TRBV7-8 with TRBJ2-1; 10 bases are a match to TRBD2. The CDR3 is CASSSPRQREGNEQFF. The CDR3 DNA reads as TGTGCCAGCAGCTCCCCCAGGCAGCGGGAGGGCAATGAGCAGTTCTTC.